Ten or more counts support the clone carrying this TCR beta chain. The time point is: newly diagnosed GD, antithyroid drugs for less than 3 months. After RNA was extracted from PBMCs, the TCR library was made from it. American Thyroid Association guidelines were used to diagnose Graves' disease. V lost 3 bases and J 0 bases, leaving 4 bases between the germline ends. The germline gives CDR1 DFQATT, CDR2 SNEGSKA (reference sequence). This CDR3 comprises 12 residues. These data are taken from a study of regulatory T cells in long-lasting Graves disease. Overall study: Graves' patients, newly diagnosed, had taken antithyroid drugs under 3 months.

iRepertoire HTBI primers and Arm-PCR of CDR3 regions built TCR beta libraries. TCRdb analysed the multiplex PCR reads with MiXCR anew, one entry per CDR3 protein. The sample contains 350,000 to 550,000 distinct CDR3 sequences, 14% to 15% of which appear only once. In addition, the sample was reused for a study of T cells in Graves' hyperthyroidism and ophthalmopathy.

The sequence was obtained from a woman in her 30s with Graves disease. V is TRBV20-1 and J is TRBJ2-3, with D unclear. Specimen: peripheral blood mononuclear cells (PBMCs), collected at new diagnosis, from a patient treated with antithyroid drugs. This CDR3 reads CSASGSTDTQYF. The CDR3 DNA is TGCAGTGCTAGCGGGAGCACAGATACGCAGTATTTT.